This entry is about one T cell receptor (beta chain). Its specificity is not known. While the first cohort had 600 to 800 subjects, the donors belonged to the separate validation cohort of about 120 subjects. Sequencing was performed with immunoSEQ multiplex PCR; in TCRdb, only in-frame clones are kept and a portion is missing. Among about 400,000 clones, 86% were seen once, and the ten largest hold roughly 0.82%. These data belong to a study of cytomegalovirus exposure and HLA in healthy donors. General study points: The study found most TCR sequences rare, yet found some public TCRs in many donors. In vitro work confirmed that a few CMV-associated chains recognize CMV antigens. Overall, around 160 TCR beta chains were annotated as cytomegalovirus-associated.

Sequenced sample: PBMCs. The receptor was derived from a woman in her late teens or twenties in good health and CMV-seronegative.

The CDR3 coding sequence is TGTGCCTGGGGTGCACAGGTCGACACCGGGGAGCTGTTTTTT. Its translation is CAWGAQVDTGELFF. V usage is TRBV30 and J usage is TRBJ2-2; D is possibly TRBD1 (5 bases). Germline-derived CDR1 and CDR2 are GTSNPN and SVGIG (reference sequence). The CDR3 has 14 residues. The V end lost 5 bases, the J end lost 3 bases, and 13 bases lay between the germline ends.